The T cell receptor beta chain under discussion was sequenced for a study of cytotoxic CD8 clonotypes in ibrutinib-treated CLL. About the research overall: Collecting the response samples happened after a median 12 months of treatment, with a range of 6 to 36.

Germline V gives CDR1 KGHSH, CDR2 LQKENI. V was trimmed by 2 bases and J by 2 bases, leaving 18 bases between them. The CDR3 covers 17 residues. About 2 micrograms of genomic DNA, which was extracted from cryopreserved PBMCs, served as the material used for the TCR beta libraries. Sequencing was performed with immunoSEQ multiplex PCR; in TCRdb, only in-frame clones are kept and a portion is missing. Counted here are some 350,000 clones, 60% to 80% occurring once; the ten biggest clones make up under 8%. The rearrangement links TRBV18 to TRBJ1-2, with TRBD1 as a possible D gene (5 bases). The sample here was PBMCs, taken after 36 months of ibrutinib treatment. This sequence originates from a human donor with chronic lymphocytic leukemia. CDR3 loop: CASSPRFYKGKNYGYTF. The CDR3 nucleotides read TGTGCCAGCTCACCAAGGTTTTATAAGGGGAAGAACTATGGCTACACCTTC.